This entry lists 15 T cell receptor beta chains sequenced from one sample in a study of T-cell reconstitution after alpha-beta-depleted transplantation in children. Unique molecular identifiers were built into the TCRbeta library. One entry per CDR3 protein, called by TCRdb with MiXCR from the PCR reads. The data show some 200,000 distinct CDR3 sequences, 7.5% to 9.5% seen once. This sample comprised PBMCs, mostly from graft donor cells, obtained 360 days after TCRalphabeta/CD19-depleted stem cell transplant. The receptors were gathered from a male patient aged 2-9 years who had a stem cell transplant for acute myeloid leukemia, so the T cells may come from the graft donor.

V usage is TRBV20-1 and J usage is TRBJ2-2; 10 bases map to TRBD1. The J segment lost 6 bases and the V segment lost 0 bases, leaving 10 bases of the junction unmatched. This CDR3 comprises 17 residues. CDR1 and CDR2 from the germline V gene are DFQATT and SNEGSKA (reference sequence). The CDR3 loop reads CSARDPWTGGKAGELFF. CDR3 bases: TGCAGTGCTAGAGATCCCTGGACAGGGGGGAAGGCCGGGGAGCTGTTTTTT.

The chain links TRBV18 to TRBJ2-3; possible D gene TRBD2, 5 bases. The CDR3 spans 15 residues. V dropped 2 bases and J dropped 2 bases, with 11 bases sitting between them. From germline, CDR1 is KGHSH and CDR2 LQKENI. CDR3 residues: CASSPKVALTDTQYF. In DNA, the CDR3 is TGTGCCAGCTCACCAAAGGTAGCGCTCACAGATACGCAGTATTTT.

V gene TRBV5-1 combines with J gene TRBJ2-7, with D possibly TRBD2 on 7 matching bases. V lost 0 bases to trimming and J lost 4 bases, with 11 bases between them. CDR1 is SGHRS, CDR2 YFSETQ, per germline. This CDR3 is 14 amino acids long. Here the CDR3 reads CASSLEGGRYEQYF. The CDR3 coding sequence is TGCGCCAGCAGCTTGGAGGGGGGGCGGTACGAGCAGTACTTC.

The chain recombines TRBV2 with TRBJ2-7; perhaps TRBD2 as D (5 bases). The CDR3 length is 14 residues. Germline CDR1 SNHLY, CDR2 FYNNEI. The V end lost 0 bases, the J end lost 2 bases, and 8 bases lay between the germline ends. CDR3 nucleotides: TGTGCCAGCAGTGAAGCGCGGGTACCCTACGAGCAGTACTTC. This codes for CASSEARVPYEQYF.

This clonotype was recorded many times. The chain combines TRBV20-1 with TRBJ2-3, with 12 positions matching TRBD2. Germline-derived CDR1 and CDR2 are DFQATT and SNEGSKA (reference sequence). The V segment lost 5 bases and the J segment 0 bases; nucleotides outside the gene matches: 3. The CDR3 has 15 amino acids. CDR3 in amino acids: CSALGLAGSTDTQYF. CDR3 DNA: TGCAGTGCTCTCGGACTAGCGGGAAGCACAGATACGCAGTATTTT.

This clonotype was counted only a few times. The chain recombines TRBV5-1 with TRBJ2-1; D is possibly TRBD2 (6 bases). Looked up from germline, CDR1 is SGHRS and CDR2 is YFSETQ. There are 14 residues in the CDR3. V was cut by 0 bases and J by 5 bases, with 9 bases left in between. This chain's CDR3 is CASSLGRENNEQFF. The CDR3 DNA is TGCGCCAGCAGCTTGGGTCGGGAGAACAATGAGCAGTTCTTC.

This clonotype was found many times. The chain couples TRBV10-2 to TRBJ1-1, with TRBD1 matching over 8 bases. The CDR3 loop spans 14 amino acids. CDR1 is WSHSY, CDR2 SAAADI, per germline. The trim removed 2 bases at V and 1 base at J, leaving 0 bases unmatched. Here the CDR3 reads CASSEDRGNTEAFF. The CDR3 nucleotides are TGCGCCAGCAGTGAGGACAGGGGGAACACTGAAGCTTTCTTT.

This clonotype showed up many times. The chain uses TRBV12-3 or TRBV12-4 and TRBJ2-2, with D perhaps assigned TRBD1 or TRBD2 (5 bases each). V lost 5 bases, J lost 0 bases, and 13 bases lay in between. CDR3 size: 16 residues. CDR3 coding DNA: TGTGCCAGCAGTCCTGGGACGTCGGCGAACACCGGGGAGCTGTTTTTT. Encoded protein: CASSPGTSANTGELFF.

This chain links TRBV29-1 with TRBJ2-2; 7 nucleotides agree with TRBD2. From germline, CDR1 is SQVTM and CDR2 ANQGSEA. The CDR3 length is 12 residues. V gave up 3 bases and J gave up 10 bases; unmatched junction bases: 5. The CDR3 region is CSVEQGGLELFF. The CDR3 coding sequence is TGCAGCGTTGAGCAGGGAGGGTTGGAGCTGTTTTTT.

This clonotype was observed a handful of times. The chain uses TRBV9 and TRBJ2-3; TRBD1 matches at 9 bases. Looked up from germline, CDR1 is SGDLS and CDR2 is YYNGEE. The CDR3 totals 19 residues. Germline trimming cut 3 bases from V and 7 bases from J; bases unmatched to any gene: 21. The CDR3 sequence is CASSDSRDLGQGSGNTQYF. The CDR3 bases are TGTGCCAGCAGCGACTCCCGGGACCTGGGACAGGGCTCCGGGAATACGCAGTATTTT. The full variable domain, rest sourced from reference TRBV9 and TRBJ2-3, is DSGVTQTPKHLITATGQRVTLRCSPRSGDLSVYWYQQSLDQGLQFLIQYYNGEERAKGNILERFSAQQFPDLHSELNLSSLELGDSALYFCASSDSRDLGQGSGNTQYFGPGTRLTVL.

The V gene is TRBV14, the J gene TRBJ2-2, with D possibly being TRBD1 (6 bases). Germline assignment: CDR1 SGHDN and CDR2 FVKESK. The ends were cut back, 7 bases at V and 1 base at J, with 13 bases in the middle. This CDR3 has 15 residues. DNA for the CDR3: TGTGCCAGCATCCGACAGGCTTTGAACACCGGGGAGCTGTTTTTT. Residues: CASIRQALNTGELFF.

This clonotype was found a few times. CDR3 in DNA: TGTGCCAGCAGTTCCAGGGACAGGGGTTCCTACGAGCAGTACTTC. Its protein is CASSSRDRGSYEQYF. V is TRBV12-3 or TRBV12-4 and J is TRBJ2-7; TRBD1 agrees at 10 bases. V lost 4 bases and J lost 1; bases outside the gene matches: 4. This CDR3 has 15 residues.

The chain joins TRBV5-1 to TRBJ2-5; D gene uncertain. The CDR3 has 15 residues. In germline, CDR1 is SGHRS, CDR2 YFSETQ. V lost 1 base, J lost 4 bases, and 14 bases lay in between. The chain's CDR3 is CASSLLVEAGETQYF. CDR3 nucleotides: TGCGCCAGCAGCTTGTTGGTTGAGGCAGGAGAGACCCAGTACTTC. The full variable domain, with the rest looked up from reference TRBV5-1 and TRBJ2-5, is KAGVTQTPRYLIKTRGQQVTLSCSPISGHRSVSWYQQTPGQGLQFLFEYFSETQRNKGNFPGRFSGRQFSNSRSEMNVSTLELGDSALYLCASSLLVEAGETQYFGPGTRLLVL.

This clonotype has only a few counts. The V gene is TRBV3-1, the J gene TRBJ2-7; D not certain. Trimming shortened V by 0 bases and J by 10 bases, and 10 bases separated the two germline ends. CDR1 LGHDT and CDR2 YNNKEL come from the germline V gene (reference sequence). The CDR3 has 12 amino acids. For the CDR3, the DNA is TGTGCCAGCAGCCAAGAGTGGGGAAGACAGTACTTC. Its translation is CASSQEWGRQYF.

This clonotype was seen only a few times. This chain joins TRBV18 and TRBJ2-5; 8 positions agree with TRBD1. The CDR3 is 14 residues long. The germline gives CDR1 KGHSH, CDR2 LQKENI. V lost 5 bases and J lost 3; bases outside the gene matches: 5. CDR3: CASSATGAEETQYF. In DNA, the CDR3 is TGTGCCAGCTCAGCGACAGGGGCGGAAGAGACCCAGTACTTC.